The subject of this entry is one T cell receptor (beta chain). These data belong to a study of blood T cell repertoires in COVID-19. In the study overall: Material from acute and convalescent COVID-19 was sourced from the United States, Italy and Spain.

Looked up from germline, CDR1 is SQVTM and CDR2 is ANQGSEA. The CDR3 has 12 residues. With 5 bases removed from V and 3 bases from J, the gap between germline ends came to 11 bases. In the original processing: Using reference gene primer amplification, nucleated cell counts were estimated. Profiled with immunoSEQ multiplex PCR; TCRdb holds only in-frame clones, not every one. V and J calls and clone size are those listed in that table; D and trimming were worked out from the DNA. Here the sample spans 150,000 to 200,000 clones, about 80% being singletons. Everyone who took part was roughly 18 to 89 years old, and they came from about 23 US areas.

The clonotype originates from a man aged 35 to 55 who had recovered from COVID-19. The sequenced sample was PBMCs or T cells enriched from blood (not recorded which). The chain combines TRBV29-1 with TRBJ2-7; D is undetermined. CDR3 sequence reads: CSVITDNYEQYF. CDR3 DNA sequence: TGCAGCGTTATCACCGACAACTACGAGCAGTACTTC.